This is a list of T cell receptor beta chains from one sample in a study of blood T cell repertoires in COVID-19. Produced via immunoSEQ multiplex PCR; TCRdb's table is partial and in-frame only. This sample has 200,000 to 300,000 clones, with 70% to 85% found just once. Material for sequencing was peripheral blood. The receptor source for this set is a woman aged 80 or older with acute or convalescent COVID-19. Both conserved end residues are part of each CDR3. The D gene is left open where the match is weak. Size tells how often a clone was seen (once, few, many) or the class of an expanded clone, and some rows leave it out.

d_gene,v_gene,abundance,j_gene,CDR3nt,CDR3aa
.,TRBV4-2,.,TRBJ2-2,TGTGCCAGCAGCCACGAAGGAGGGCCTAACACCGAGGAGCTGTTTTTT,CASSHEGGPNTEELFF
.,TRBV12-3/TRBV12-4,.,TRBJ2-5,TGTGCCAGTGACAAGGGGGTCTCAGAGACCCAGTACTTC,CASDKGVSETQYF
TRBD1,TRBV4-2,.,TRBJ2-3,TGTGCCAGCAGCCTCCGGACAGGCTCGTCCACAGATACGCAGTATTTT,CASSLRTGSSTDTQYF
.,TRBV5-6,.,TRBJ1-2,TGTGCCAGCTCGCTCCGCCTCAGTGATGGCTACACCTTC,CASSLRLSDGYTF
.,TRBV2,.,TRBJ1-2,TGTGCCAGCAACTACGGGGAAACCTATGGCTACACCTTC,CASNYGETYGYTF
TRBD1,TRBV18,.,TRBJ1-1,TGTGCCAGCTCACTCCCCGGGACAGGCCGGAACACTGAAGCTTTCTTT,CASSLPGTGRNTEAFF
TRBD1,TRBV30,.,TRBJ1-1,TGTGCCTGGAGTGACAGGGGAGTGACTGAAGCTTTCTTT,CAWSDRGVTEAFF
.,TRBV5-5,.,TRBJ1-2,TGTGCCAGCAGCTTGGCCTCAGGGGCACGTGGAGGCTACACCTTC,CASSLASGARGGYTF
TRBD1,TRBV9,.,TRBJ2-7,TGTGCCAGCAGCGTAGAATGGACAGGGTCTACCGAGCAGTACTTC,CASSVEWTGSTEQYF
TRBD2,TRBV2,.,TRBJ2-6,TGTGCCAGCACCCAAAGGGAGGGGCTCTCTGGGGCCAACGTCCTGACTTTC,CASTQREGLSGANVLTF
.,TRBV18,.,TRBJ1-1,TGTGCCAGCTCACCGTATTGGGACCTGAGGGGGACTGAAGCTTTCTTT,CASSPYWDLRGTEAFF
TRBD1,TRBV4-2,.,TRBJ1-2,TGTGCCAGCAGCCGGCTCGGACAGGGACCTGGCTACACCTTC,CASSRLGQGPGYTF
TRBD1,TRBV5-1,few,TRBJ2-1,TGCGCCAGCAGCTTGCGACAGGGCCGGGGCAATGAGCAGTTCTTC,CASSLRQGRGNEQFF
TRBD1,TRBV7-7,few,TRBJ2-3,TGTGCTAGCAGCCCCACAGGGGTTAGCACAGATACGCAGTATTTT,CASSPTGVSTDTQYF
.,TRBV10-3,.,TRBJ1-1,TGTGCCAGCCGGCTAGATTTGAACACTGAAGCTTTCTTT,CASRLDLNTEAFF
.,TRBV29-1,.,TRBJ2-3,TGCAGCGTCGCTAAACGGGGTCTGAGCACAGATACGCAGTATTTT,CSVAKRGLSTDTQYF